A single sample is the source of the 17 T cell receptor beta chains below, sequenced in a study of spatial heterogeneity in lung cancer (dated by TCRdb to about 2019). Overall results and qualifications from the work: The number of expanded intratumoral alpha and beta TCRs correlated with the tumor nonsynonymous mutation count.

The library was obtained by 5' RACE. The reads were generated on a NextSeq 500. The raw public reads went through TCRdb reprocessing: fastp at Q25, MiXCR clone calling, in-frame beta chains kept. Each entry is one CDR3 protein sequence, shown with its most common DNA and genes. The sample profile shows thousands of distinct CDR3 sequences; 6% to 9% of them were found once. The ten most abundant clones make up 18% of the sample. The time point label here, explained by the study, means: sample taken at primary tumor resection. No cognate antigen is known for these TCRs. Sequencing was performed on lung tumor tissue, taken at surgery. All receptors come from a female donor with early-stage non-small cell lung cancer.

This clonotype is judged medium-sized. The library was built for alpha chains, so this beta chain is an off-target read and its size means little. The chain joins TRBV2 to TRBJ1-5; 11 positions match TRBD1. The CDR3 is 12 amino acids. Germline V lookup: CDR1 SNHLY, CDR2 FYNNEI. V dropped 10 bases and J dropped 6; count of bases not matched to a gene: 2. The CDR3, as DNA: TGTGCCACAGGACAGGGGGCTCAGCCCCAGCATTTT. This gives the protein CATGQGAQPQHF.

This clonotype appeared many times. A library made for alpha chains picked up this beta chain off target, so its size means little. The CDR3 bases are TGCAGTGCAGAGGGGGTCAGGTTAAATGAGCAGTTCTTC. It translates to CSAEGVRLNEQFF. The chain is built from TRBV20-1 and TRBJ2-1; D may be TRBD1 (6 bases). Trimming took 6 bases from V and 7 from J, leaving 16 bases between them. This CDR3 is built from 13 residues. Germline V gene sequence: CDR1 DFQATT, CDR2 SNEGSKA (reference sequence).

In this sample, this clonotype is large. Because this beta chain is a stray read in a library intended to capture alpha chains, its abundance should not be given much weight. The rearrangement links TRBV28 to TRBJ1-2; TRBD1 might be the D (6 bases). The V and J ends lost 5 bases and 7 bases respectively, with 14 bases between them. CDR3 length: 13 residues. The V gene's germline CDR1 is MDHEN and CDR2 SYDVKM. The CDR3 is CASSRTGSGGYTF. The DNA for the CDR3 is TGTGCCAGCAGTCGAACAGGGTCAGGTGGCTACACCTTC.

In this sample, this clonotype is medium-sized (0.01 to 0.1%). The size of this beta chain means little, since it is a stray read in a library made for alpha chains. V usage is TRBV2 and J usage is TRBJ2-5; D might be TRBD2 (5 bases). V was trimmed by 6 bases and J by 1 base, leaving 12 bases between them. Germline loops: CDR1 SNHLY, CDR2 FYNNEI. The length of the CDR3 is 14 residues. The CDR3, as DNA: TGTGCCAGCAGACCGGGGAGAACCCAAGAGACCCAGTACTTC. Its translation: CASRPGRTQETQYF. The whole variable domain, remainder taken from reference TRBV2 and TRBJ2-5, is EPEVTQTPSHQVTQMGQEVILRCVPISNHLYFYWYRQILGQKVEFLVSFYNNEISEKSEIFDDQFSVERPDGSNFTLKIRSTKLEDSAMYFCASRPGRTQETQYFGPGTRLLVL.

This clonotype is categorized as medium-sized. The library was designed around alpha chains, so this beta chain is a stray read whose abundance carries little weight. The rearrangement links TRBV12-3 or TRBV12-4 to TRBJ2-3, with D possibly called TRBD1 or TRBD2 (5 bases each). The length of the CDR3 is 13 residues. V was trimmed by 8 bases and J by 4 bases, leaving 13 bases between them. The CDR3 protein is CASQGTGPDTQYF. The CDR3, as DNA: TGTGCCAGCCAAGGGACCGGCCCAGATACGCAGTATTTT.

Within the sample, this clonotype is medium-sized. With the library built for alpha chains, this beta chain is off target and its frequency is not meaningful. This chain uses TRBV6-4 with TRBJ2-1; D is uncertain. Between the trimmed V and J ends, which lost 0 bases and 12 bases, there was a span of 15 bases. Germline V gene sequence: CDR1 MRHNA, CDR2 SNTAGT. This CDR3 has 14 residues. CDR3 sequence reads: CASSDSKEGLGQFF. CDR3 nucleotide sequence: TGTGCCAGCAGTGACTCGAAGGAAGGTTTGGGGCAGTTCTTC.

Remarks on this clonotype: The size of this beta chain means little, since it is a stray read in a library made for alpha chains. The chain couples TRBV29-1 to TRBJ2-1; TRBD2 aligns across 7 bases. This CDR3 spans 13 amino acids. V trimming: 7 bases; J trimming: 8 bases; junction bases outside the gene matches: 11. Looked up from germline, CDR1 is SQVTM and CDR2 is ANQGSEA. The CDR3 here is CSAAAQRDDEQFF. DNA of the CDR3: TGCAGCGCAGCAGCTCAGCGGGACGATGAGCAGTTCTTC.

This clonotype was seen repeatedly, ten times or more. This beta chain is an unintended read in a library built for alpha chains; its size means little. The chain has TRBV5-5 and TRBJ2-2; 13 bases are a match to TRBD2. This CDR3 region has 15 residues. Germline V gene lookup returns CDR1 SGHKS and CDR2 YYEKEE (reference sequence). V was clipped by 5 bases and J by 9 bases; unmatched bases: 7. CDR3 DNA sequence: TGTGCCAGCAGTTCTCGACTAGCGGGAGGCAGGGAGCTGTTTTTT. Encoded protein: CASSSRLAGGRELFF. Full variable domain (missing parts from reference TRBV5-5 and TRBJ2-2): DAGVTQSPTHLIKTRGQQVTLRCSPISGHKSVSWYQQVLGQGPQFIFQYYEKEERGRGNFPDRFSARQFPNYSSELNVNALLLGDSALYLCASSSRLAGGRELFFGEGSRLTVL.

A word on this clonotype: Within a library made for alpha chains, this beta chain is off target, and its count is uninformative. The chain has TRBV20-1 and TRBJ2-2, with unresolved D. The CDR3 sequence is 14 residues long. In germline, CDR1 is DFQATT, CDR2 SNEGSKA (reference sequence). Trimming took 5 bases from V and 5 from J, leaving 15 bases between them. CDR3: CSARHHLDTGELFF. The DNA for the CDR3 is TGCAGTGCTCGTCATCATCTAGATACCGGGGAGCTGTTTTTT.

This clonotype is categorized as medium-sized (0.01 to 0.1%). This beta chain turned up in a library designed for alpha chains; as an off-target read, its abundance says little. The J gene is TRBJ2-2, the V gene TRBV9, with TRBD2 matching 7 bases. J gave up 6 bases and V 4 bases, and 12 bases lay outside the gene matches. Germline CDR1 reads SGDLS; CDR2 reads YYNGEE. The CDR3 has 16 amino acids. CDR3 sequence: CASSPRTSSKAGELFF. DNA of the CDR3: TGTGCCAGCAGCCCGCGGACTAGTTCTAAAGCCGGGGAGCTGTTTTTT.

In its sample, this clonotype was seen many times. This beta chain slipped into a library made for alpha chains as a stray read, so its size is not meaningful. The J gene is TRBJ2-2, the V gene TRBV12-3 or TRBV12-4, with TRBD2 matching over 8 bases. The CDR3 sequence is 16 residues long. J gave up 5 bases and V 5 bases, and 10 bases lay outside the gene matches. CDR3 protein: CASSPAGRGSTGELFF. The CDR3 DNA reads TGTGCCAGCAGTCCCGCCGGGAGGGGGTCTACCGGGGAGCTGTTTTTT.

In its sample, this clonotype ranks as medium-sized. The library was built for alpha chains, so this beta chain is an off-target read and its size means little. V gene TRBV28 combines with J gene TRBJ2-1, with 8 bases that match TRBD1. The CDR3 covers 14 residues. The trim removed 2 bases at V and 6 bases at J, leaving 3 bases unmatched. Germline CDR1 MDHEN, CDR2 SYDVKM. This CDR3 reads CASSLVGQGNEQFF. The DNA of the CDR3 is TGTGCCAGCAGTTTAGTAGGACAGGGCAATGAGCAGTTCTTC.

At least ten counts were recorded for this clonotype. One end of the junction varies from germline; a read error may be responsible. For a library built for alpha chains, this beta chain is a stray read; little rests on its size. The rearrangement joins TRBV12-3 or TRBV12-4 to TRBJ2-1; weak D call: TRBD1 (5 bases). This CDR3 contains 16 residues. The CDR3 loop reads CASSLAPGSGPRLKVF. The DNA of the CDR3 is TGTGCCAGCAGTTTAGCGCCAGGGTCAGGCCCGAGACTTAAGGTCTTC.

In its sample, this clonotype was seen many times. The library was designed around alpha chains, so this beta chain is a stray read whose abundance carries little weight. The chain joins TRBV2 to TRBJ2-7; D call uncertain. In germline, CDR1 is SNHLY, CDR2 FYNNEI. With 8 bases removed from V and 6 bases from J, the gap between germline ends came to 14 bases. CDR3 length: 12 amino acids. As DNA, the CDR3 is TGTGCCAGCGTTGCAGAAACTATCGAGCAGTACTTC. This gives the protein CASVAETIEQYF.

This clonotype was counted at least ten times. A library prepared for alpha chains yielded this beta chain as an off-target read; its size is of little meaning. This rearrangement joins TRBV29-1 to TRBJ1-6; no definite D call. CDR1 is SQVTM and CDR2 is ANQGSEA in the germline V gene. The V and J ends lost 5 bases and 5 bases respectively, with 10 bases between them. CDR3 length equals 13 residues. Here the CDR3 DNA reads TGCAGCGTTAAGTTGTCCGATAATTCACCCCTCCACTTT. This codes for CSVKLSDNSPLHF.

This clonotype has just a few counts. Since the library was made to target alpha chains, this beta chain is a stray read and its abundance is not meaningful. The rearrangement joins TRBV5-1 to TRBJ2-7; D is possibly TRBD2 (6 bases). The CDR3 loop spans 14 amino acids. The V gene's germline CDR1 is SGHRS and CDR2 YFSETQ. V dropped 0 bases and J dropped 3 bases, with 10 bases sitting between them. The CDR3 DNA follows: TGCGCCAGCAGCTTGGAGACGGGGGTCTACGAGCAGTACTTC. Protein: CASSLETGVYEQYF.

This clonotype has at least ten counts. Mismatch with germline at one junction end may stem from a read error. For a library built for alpha chains, this beta chain is a stray read; little rests on its size. This rearrangement joins TRBV5-3 to TRBJ2-1; possible D gene TRBD2, 6 bases. TRBV5-3 falls under the ORF class, with uncertain function. CDR3 size: 19 residues. CDR3 sequence (DNA): TGTGCTAGAAGCGCGGGACTTGCAGAGTCCCCTCTTCTGAACAATGAGCAGTTCTTC. It translates to CARSAGLAESPLLNNEQFF.